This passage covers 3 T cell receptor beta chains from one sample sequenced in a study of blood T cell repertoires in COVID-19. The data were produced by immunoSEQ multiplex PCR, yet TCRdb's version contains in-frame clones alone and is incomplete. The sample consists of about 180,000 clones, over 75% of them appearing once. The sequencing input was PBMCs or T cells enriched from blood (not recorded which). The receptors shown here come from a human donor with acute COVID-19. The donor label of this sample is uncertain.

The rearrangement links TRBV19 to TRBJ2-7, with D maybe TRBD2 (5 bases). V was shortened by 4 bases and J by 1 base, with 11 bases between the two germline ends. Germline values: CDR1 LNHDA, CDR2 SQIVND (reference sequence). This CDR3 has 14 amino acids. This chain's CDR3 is CASSNGLLSYEQYF. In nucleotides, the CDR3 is TGTGCCAGTAGTAACGGACTTTTATCCTACGAGCAGTACTTC.

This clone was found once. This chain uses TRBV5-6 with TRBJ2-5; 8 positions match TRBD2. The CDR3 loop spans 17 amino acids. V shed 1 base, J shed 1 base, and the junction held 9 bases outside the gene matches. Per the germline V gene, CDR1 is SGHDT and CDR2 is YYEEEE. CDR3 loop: CASSLPAGGLLQETQYF. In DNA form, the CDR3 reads TGTGCCAGCAGCTTGCCGGCGGGGGGTCTCCTCCAAGAGACCCAGTACTTC.

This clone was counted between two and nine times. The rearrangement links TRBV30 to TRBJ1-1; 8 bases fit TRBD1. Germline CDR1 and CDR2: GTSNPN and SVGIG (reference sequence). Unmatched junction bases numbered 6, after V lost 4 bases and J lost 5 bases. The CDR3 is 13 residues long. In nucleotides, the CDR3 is TGTGCCTGGATCACAGGGGGGAGAACTGAAGCTTTCTTT. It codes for CAWITGGRTEAFF.